These T cell receptor beta chains were read from a single sample in a study of cytomegalovirus exposure and HLA in healthy donors. Generated by immunoSEQ multiplex PCR, the TCRdb table keeps only in-frame clones and is missing some. The sample carries about 180,000 clones, around 80% recorded once. Input material: PBMCs. The receptors were sampled from a girl between 10 and 17 years old in good health and CMV-seropositive. Each CDR3 is given with its conserved first and last residue. The D gene is left open where the match is weak. The size field is filled for only some rows; it gives once, few, many or a size class.

v_call	clone_size	d_call	j_call	cdr3_aa	cdr3_nt
TRBV7-2	.	TRBD2	TRBJ2-3	CASSLRGRAVDTQYF	TGTGCCAGCAGCTTACGAGGGAGGGCCGTCGATACGCAGTATTTT
TRBV18	.	.	TRBJ1-5	CASSPRPGEAQPQHF	TGTGCCAGCTCACCACGGCCGGGGGAGGCTCAGCCCCAGCATTTT
TRBV5-1	.	.	TRBJ1-4	CASSHGEEGEKLFF	TGCGCCAGCAGCCACGGGGAGGAGGGGGAAAAACTGTTTTTT
TRBV6-5	.	.	TRBJ1-2	CASSYSPDTDYYGYTF	TGTGCCAGCAGTTACAGTCCCGACACGGATTACTATGGCTACACCTTC
TRBV5-6	.	.	TRBJ2-7	CASSLGPEQYF	TGTGCCAGCAGCTTGGGGCCCGAGCAGTACTTC
TRBV5-6	.	.	TRBJ2-3	CASSPEEGSDTQYF	TGTGCCAGCAGCCCCGAGGAAGGCTCAGATACGCAGTATTTT
TRBV4-1	.	TRBD1	TRBJ2-7	CASRNPSRDSYEQYF	TGCGCCAGCCGTAACCCATCCCGGGACAGCTACGAGCAGTACTTC
TRBV10-1	.	.	TRBJ2-2	CASSKGPGITGELFF	TGCGCCAGCAGTAAGGGTCCGGGGATAACCGGGGAGCTGTTTTTT
TRBV19	.	.	TRBJ2-3	CASSVADLSPSTDTQYF	TGTGCCAGTTCGGTAGCGGATCTTTCACCTAGCACAGATACGCAGTATTTT
TRBV27	.	.	TRBJ1-1	CASSLSFPPGTEAFF	TGTGCCAGCAGTTTATCGTTCCCTCCGGGGACTGAAGCTTTCTTT
TRBV19	.	.	TRBJ2-1	CASSIVATNWGNEQFF	TGTGCCAGTAGTATAGTCGCGACTAACTGGGGCAATGAGCAGTTCTTC
TRBV5-1	.	TRBD1	TRBJ1-1	CASSSNTGGFFMNTEAFF	TGCGCCAGCAGCTCGAACACAGGGGGTTTCTTTATGAACACTGAAGCTTTCTTT
TRBV19	.	TRBD2	TRBJ2-7	CASRSFGTSGPYEQYF	TGTGCCAGTAGGAGCTTCGGGACTAGCGGGCCCTACGAGCAGTACTTC
TRBV2	.	TRBD1	TRBJ2-5	CAGDSGQETQYF	TGTGCCGGGGACAGCGGACAAGAGACCCAGTACTTC
TRBV4-2	.	TRBD2	TRBJ2-7	CASSAANPTSGSFSYEQYF	TGTGCCAGCAGCGCAGCCAACCCCACCAGCGGGAGTTTCTCCTACGAGCAGTACTTC
TRBV18	once	.	TRBJ2-7	CASSPGSYLAYEQYF	TGTGCCAGCTCACCGGGGAGTTACTTAGCCTACGAGCAGTACTTC
TRBV6-1	.	TRBD1	TRBJ1-1	CASSESPGGGRGNTEAFF	TGTGCCAGCAGTGAATCTCCGGGAGGGGGCCGCGGGAACACTGAAGCCTTCTTT
TRBV14	.	TRBD1	TRBJ1-2	CASSRDSYYGYTF	TGTGCCAGCAGCCGGGACAGCTACTATGGCTACACCTTC
TRBV27	.	TRBD1	TRBJ2-6	CASSLRATGGSGANVLTF	TGTGCCAGCAGTTTAAGAGCGACAGGGGGCTCTGGGGCCAACGTCCTGACTTTC
TRBV4-2	.	TRBD2	TRBJ2-7	CASSQGTSGNYEQYF	TGTGCCAGCAGCCAAGGGACTAGCGGAAACTACGAGCAGTACTTC
TRBV27	.	TRBD2	TRBJ2-1	CASSLGTSVYNEQFF	TGTGCCAGCAGTTTGGGGACTAGCGTCTACAATGAGCAGTTCTTC
TRBV6-5	.	TRBD2	TRBJ2-7	CASSYWRLAGAYEQYF	TGTGCCAGCAGTTACTGGCGTCTAGCGGGAGCCTACGAGCAGTACTTC
TRBV14	.	.	TRBJ2-2	CASSLFYGELFF	TGTGCCAGCAGCCTCTTTTACGGGGAGCTGTTTTTT
TRBV30	.	.	TRBJ1-4	CAWSVLGGPEKLFF	TGTGCCTGGAGTGTACTCGGGGGACCGGAAAAACTGTTTTTT
TRBV5-1	few	TRBD2	TRBJ2-3	CASSSASGSSTDTQYF	TGCGCCAGCAGCTCCGCTAGCGGCTCTAGCACAGATACGCAGTATTTT
TRBV27	few	TRBD2	TRBJ2-7	CASSLVAGGRYEQYF	TGTGCCAGCAGTTTAGTGGCGGGAGGGAGATACGAGCAGTACTTC
TRBV19	.	.	TRBJ2-3	CASSPIRGADTDTQYF	TGTGCCAGTAGCCCCATCCGGGGAGCGGACACAGATACGCAGTATTTT
TRBV7-8	.	TRBD2	TRBJ2-7	CASSLLAGAPDEQYF	TGTGCCAGCAGCTTACTAGCGGGGGCTCCGGACGAGCAGTACTTC
TRBV27	once	.	TRBJ2-1	CASTMKANSYNEQFF	TGTGCCAGCACCATGAAAGCGAATTCCTACAATGAGCAGTTCTTC
TRBV27	.	.	TRBJ1-5	CASSDNKSNQPQHF	TGTGCCAGCAGTGACAACAAAAGCAATCAGCCCCAGCATTTT